This T cell receptor (beta chain) was sequenced during a study of shared clonotypes between healthy human individuals. Trimming left V 4 bases short and J 6 bases short, with 19 bases between. Germline loops: CDR1 SGHTA, CDR2 FQGNSA. CDR3 length: 16 residues. General study findings and limits: Generally, naive subsets came out with larger estimated richness than memory subsets.

TCRdb's table, derived via immunoSEQ multiplex PCR, lists solely in-frame clones and lacks some. The sample contains millions of clones, more than 85% of which appear only once. In regard to this clone: Its antigen is still unknown.

Within Nashville, Tennessee resided all donors, each a Caucasian adult. The sequencing input was naive CD4+ T cells from PBMCs. Subset indicated: CD45RA+ positively selected. The sequence derives from a man aged 18 to 29 in good health. Some clones in this sample may be carry-over from other donors' samples. The chain uses TRBV7-2 and TRBJ1-5; no clear D gene. The CDR3 protein is CASSSSVLGKSQPQHF. The CDR3 DNA sequence: TGTGCCAGCAGCTCCTCGGTTCTAGGGAAGAGTCAGCCCCAGCATTTT.